The present entry profiles one T cell receptor (beta chain) with its context. Which antigen it targets is not known. Base qualities are not recorded, but no much larger clone differs from it by a single base. This record comes from a study of blood T cell repertoires in COVID-19 (dated by TCRdb to 2020 to 2022). With regard to the full study: Collaborator samples came from the United States, Italy and Spain and covered acute and convalescent phases of COVID-19. The prospective study material was composed of cDNA or gDNA derived from T cells, B-cell-depleted T cells, or PBMCs. Deeply sampled blood TCRbeta repertoires from subjects exposed to, actively infected with, or recovered from COVID-19 were included in the dataset. The repertoires were made available in a free public database intended to serve as a resource for research on the immune response to SARS-CoV-2. The samples were drawn from two sources: the first 160 participants of the ongoing ImmuneRACE study, and 1,254 subjects contributed by 6 global collaborators. Nearly every sample came with metadata listing a de-identified subject ID, COVID-19 status, age in years and sex. Where available, HLA class I and class II types were taken from metadata supplied by the sample provider and were not determined by assay-based typing.

What the authors observed across the whole study: Clinical and demographic metadata were provided uncurated, with the amount varying by source and participant.

The CDR3 starts with the cysteine, ends with the phenylalanine, and has 12 residues. Just the 36-base CDR3 DNA is kept, in frame starting at base 1. Reading the germline V gene gives CDR1 MNHEY and CDR2 SVGAGI. V is reduced by 5 bases and J by 8 bases, leaving a spacing of 11 bases between them. The immunoSEQ Assay, a bias-controlled multiplex PCR, was used to amplify TCRbeta CDR3 regions from genomic DNA. The paper's data handling went like this. The number of nucleated cells in each sample was estimated from the amplification of reference gene primers within the assay. Sequence reads were collapsed and filtered to measure the absolute abundance of every unique TCRbeta CDR3 rearrangement. For each sample, productive Simpson clonality was calculated as the square root of Simpson's diversity index across productive rearrangements. The table was pulled from immuneACCESS by TCRdb, which kept in-frame rearrangements only. Such tables lose some clones; where checked, under half of the loss comes from unresolved V genes, and the rest has no known cause. D and trimming were read from the DNA, whereas the V and J calls and clone size are those reported in that table. The sample has 300,000 to 350,000 clones on record, about 90% of them singletons. The leading ten clones occupy around 0.92% of the sample.

In the prospective study, participants were 18 to 89 years old, resided in approximately 25 geographic areas of the United States, and were enrolled through a virtual design. To assign participants to cohorts, the prospective study relied on clinical history that participants themselves reported in a screening survey and a study questionnaire. Exposed participants had been in contact, within 2 weeks of entering the study, with a person who had a PCR-confirmed or clinician-diagnosed case of COVID-19. Mobile phlebotomists in the prospective study collected whole blood, serum and a nasopharyngeal or oropharyngeal swab from every participant. Participants in the prospective study had the option to provide additional blood draws and questionnaires over an approximately two-month period. Prospective study blood samples were shipped either frozen or at room temperature before DNA extraction.

The TCR originated in a woman in her 30s who had been exposed to COVID-19. Sequencing was performed on PBMCs or T cells enriched from blood (not recorded which). In this chain, TRBV6-5 is recombined with TRBJ2-3, with the D gene not confidently named. The CDR3 region: CASSREFGTQYF. The nucleotide sequence reads TGTGCCAGCAGTCGCGAATTTGGTACGCAGTATTTT.